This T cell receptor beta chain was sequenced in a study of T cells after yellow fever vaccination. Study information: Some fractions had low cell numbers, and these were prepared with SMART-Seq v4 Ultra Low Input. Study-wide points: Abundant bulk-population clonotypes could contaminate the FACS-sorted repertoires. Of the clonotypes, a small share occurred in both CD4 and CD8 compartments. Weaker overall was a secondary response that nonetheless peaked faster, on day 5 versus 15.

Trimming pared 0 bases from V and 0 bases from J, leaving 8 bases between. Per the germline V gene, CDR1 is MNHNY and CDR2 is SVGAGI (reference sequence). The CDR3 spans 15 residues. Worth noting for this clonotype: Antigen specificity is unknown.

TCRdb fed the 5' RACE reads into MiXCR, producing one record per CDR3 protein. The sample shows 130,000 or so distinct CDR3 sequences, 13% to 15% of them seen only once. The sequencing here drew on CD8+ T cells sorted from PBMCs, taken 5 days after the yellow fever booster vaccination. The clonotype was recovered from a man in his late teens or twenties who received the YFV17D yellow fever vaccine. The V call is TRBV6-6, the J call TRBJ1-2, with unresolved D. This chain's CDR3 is CASSYSARTNYGYTF. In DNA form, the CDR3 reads TGTGCCAGCAGTTACTCGGCCAGGACTAACTATGGCTACACCTTC.